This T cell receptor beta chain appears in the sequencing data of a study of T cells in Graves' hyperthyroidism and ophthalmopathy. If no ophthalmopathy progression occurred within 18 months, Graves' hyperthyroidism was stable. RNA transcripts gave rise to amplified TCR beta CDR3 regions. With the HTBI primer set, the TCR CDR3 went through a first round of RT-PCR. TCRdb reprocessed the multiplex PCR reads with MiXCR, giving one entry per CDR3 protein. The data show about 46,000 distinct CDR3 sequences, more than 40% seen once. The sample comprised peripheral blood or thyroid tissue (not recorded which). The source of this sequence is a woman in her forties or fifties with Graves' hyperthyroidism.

The chain's CDR3 is CASSSGTSYEQYF. The CDR3 DNA sequence: TGTGCCAGCAGCAGCGGGACATCCTACGAGCAGTACTTC. The V gene is TRBV7-2, the J gene TRBJ2-7, with TRBD2 as a possible D gene (7 bases). Per the germline V gene, CDR1 is SGHTA and CDR2 is FQGNSA. This CDR3 is 13 amino acids long. V gave up 5 bases and J gave up 1 base, with 9 bases separating them.